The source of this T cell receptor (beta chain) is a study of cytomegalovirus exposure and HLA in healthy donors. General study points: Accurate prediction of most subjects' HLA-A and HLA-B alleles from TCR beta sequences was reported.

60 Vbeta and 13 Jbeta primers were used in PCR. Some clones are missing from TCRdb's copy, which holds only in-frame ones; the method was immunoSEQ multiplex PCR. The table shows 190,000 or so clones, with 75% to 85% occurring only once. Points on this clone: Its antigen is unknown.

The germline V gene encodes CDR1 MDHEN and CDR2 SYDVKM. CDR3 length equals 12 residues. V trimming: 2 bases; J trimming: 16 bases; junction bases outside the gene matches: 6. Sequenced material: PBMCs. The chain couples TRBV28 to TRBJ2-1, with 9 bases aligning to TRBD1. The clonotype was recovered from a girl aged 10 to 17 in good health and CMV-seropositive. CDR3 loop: CASSLGVGQGFF. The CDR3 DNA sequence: TGTGCCAGCAGTTTAGGGGTGGGACAGGGTTTCTTC.